One and the same sample provided the 30 T cell receptor beta chains below, sequenced in a study of blood T cell repertoires in COVID-19. Generated by immunoSEQ multiplex PCR, the TCRdb table keeps only in-frame clones and is missing some. The sample contains approximately 280,000 clones, over 75% of which appear only once. The source material was peripheral blood. The receptors here all came from a man aged 18 to 30 with active or convalescent COVID-19.

The CDR3 nucleotides are TGTGCCACTATCCGGGACAAAAACCAGCCCCAGCATTTT. Protein: CATIRDKNQPQHF. The chain uses TRBV2 and TRBJ1-5; maybe TRBD1 (6 bases). Trimming removed 10 bases at V and 7 bases at J, with 17 bases between. This CDR3 spans 13 amino acids. Germline values: CDR1 SNHLY, CDR2 FYNNEI.

The V and J genes are TRBV5-1 and TRBJ1-2; D may be TRBD1 (6 bases). Germline V gene sequence: CDR1 SGHRS, CDR2 YFSETQ. Trimming shortened V by 4 bases and J by 4 bases, and 20 bases separated the two germline ends. This CDR3 comprises 16 residues. The CDR3 bases are TGCGCCAGCAGCCCCGGATCGGGACACCCTGGCTATGGCTACACCTTC. This codes for CASSPGSGHPGYGYTF. The full variable domain, rest sourced from reference TRBV5-1 and TRBJ1-2, is KAGVTQTPRYLIKTRGQQVTLSCSPISGHRSVSWYQQTPGQGLQFLFEYFSETQRNKGNFPGRFSGRQFSNSRSEMNVSTLELGDSALYLCASSPGSGHPGYGYTFGSGTRLTVV.

The count of this clone is one. The chain joins TRBV14 to TRBJ2-5; 15 bases are shared with TRBD2. The CDR3 spans 20 residues. CDR1 and CDR2 from the germline V gene are SGHDN and FVKESK. The ends lost 4 bases at V and 4 bases at J; junction bases unmatched: 16. CDR3 amino acids: CASSRGLAGGINTRRETQYF. CDR3 DNA: TGTGCCAGCAGCCGAGGACTAGCGGGGGGGATTAACACCCGGCGAGAGACCCAGTACTTC.

The chain recombines TRBV7-2 with TRBJ2-7; D not resolved. V lost 5 bases and J 4 bases, leaving 9 bases between the germline ends. CDR1 is SGHTA and CDR2 is FQGNSA in the germline V gene. The CDR3 consists of 12 residues. The CDR3 protein is CASSPRPYEQYF. The CDR3 DNA is TGTGCCAGCAGCCCGAGGCCATACGAGCAGTACTTC.

The rearrangement uses TRBV3-1 (or the pseudogene TRBV3-2) and TRBJ1-2; 12 bases line up with TRBD1. This CDR3 has 14 residues. The germline gives CDR1 LGHDT, CDR2 YNNKEL (reference sequence). Trimming removed 7 bases from V and 7 bases from J; junction bases left unmatched: 7. The CDR3 DNA reads TGTGCCAGCAAAGCCGGGACAGGGGGCCTTGGCTACACCTTC. Translation gives CASKAGTGGLGYTF.

The V and J genes are TRBV27 and TRBJ2-2; TRBD2 matches 7 bases. CDR1 and CDR2 from the germline V gene are MNHEY and SMNVEV (reference sequence). The CDR3 consists of 11 residues. The trim removed 7 bases at V and 8 bases at J, leaving 1 base unmatched. The CDR3 DNA reads as TGTGCCAGCACGGGAGGAGGGGAGCTGTTTTTT. It translates to CASTGGGELFF.

The chain employs TRBV10-3 and TRBJ1-5, with TRBD1 as a possible D gene (5 bases). There are 14 residues in the CDR3. CDR1 is ENHRY and CDR2 is SYGVKD in the germline V gene. Trimming cost V 0 bases and J 15 bases, with 18 bases left between them. The CDR3, as DNA: TGTGCCATCAGTGAGTCTCAGGTACAGGCCATCCTGCATTTT. This encodes CAISESQVQAILHF.

This chain joins TRBV5-8 and TRBJ2-5; weak D call: TRBD1 (6 bases). The CDR3 runs 14 residues. V lost 0 bases and J lost 3, with 9 bases in between. The germline V gene encodes CDR1 SGHTS and CDR2 YDEGEE. The CDR3 DNA sequence: TGTGCCAGCAGCTTGGGCAGGGGAGAAGAGACCCAGTACTTC. Encoded protein: CASSLGRGEETQYF.

V and J are TRBV24-1 and TRBJ2-1; D perhaps matches TRBD1 (5 bases). This CDR3 is built from 13 residues. V lost 5 bases and J lost 6, with 10 bases in between. Per germline, CDR1 KGHDR and CDR2 SFDVKD. CDR3 coding DNA: TGTGCCACCAGTGGTATAGGGGCCAATGAGCAGTTCTTC. It specifies CATSGIGANEQFF.

This rearrangement joins TRBV9 to TRBJ2-5; 11 positions agree with TRBD2. With 2 bases clipped from V and 4 bases from J, the junction kept 4 bases outside the gene matches. The CDR3 is made up of 15 amino acids. From germline, CDR1 is SGDLS and CDR2 YYNGEE. CDR3 bases: TGTGCCAGCAGCGTTAGCGGGGGGGCCGGAGAGACCCAGTACTTC. It codes for CASSVSGGAGETQYF.

V gene TRBV7-2 combines with J gene TRBJ2-2; 7 positions match TRBD2. After removal of 3 bases from V and 4 bases from J, the junction contained 8 bases not matched to a gene. The CDR3 has 16 residues. The germline CDR1 and CDR2 sequences are SGHTA and FQGNSA. The CDR3 region has the DNA TGTGCCAGCAGCTTTGGGTCGCGGGAGTTCACCGGGGAGCTGTTTTTT. This gives the protein CASSFGSREFTGELFF.

CDR3 amino acids: CSAGLENTQYF. CDR3 DNA: TGCAGTGCTGGTCTGGAGAATACGCAGTATTTT. The rearrangement links TRBV20-1 to TRBJ2-3; the D is unclear. V was cut by 5 bases and J by 7 bases, with 10 bases left in between. Per germline, CDR1 DFQATT and CDR2 SNEGSKA (reference sequence). The CDR3 sequence is 11 residues long.

J is TRBJ1-3 and V is TRBV11-2; 8 nucleotides line up with TRBD1. Germline lookup yields CDR1 SGHAT and CDR2 FQNNGV. The CDR3 spans 16 residues. Germline trimming cut 3 bases from V and 3 bases from J; bases unmatched to any gene: 7. The CDR3 loop is CASSFRQGISGNTIYF. The CDR3, as DNA: TGTGCCAGCAGCTTTCGACAGGGGATTAGTGGAAACACCATATATTTT. Full variable domain (missing parts from reference TRBV11-2 and TRBJ1-3): EAGVAQSPRYKIIEKRQSVAFWCNPISGHATLYWYQQILGQGPKLLIQFQNNGVVDDSQLPKDRFSAERLKGVDSTLKIQPAKLEDSAVYLCASSFRQGISGNTIYFGEGSWLTVV.

This chain joins TRBV5-6 and TRBJ2-1; D not resolved. The CDR3 spans 12 residues. The V end was cut by 3 bases, the J end by 5 bases, with 6 bases between. The germline V gene encodes CDR1 SGHDT and CDR2 YYEEEE. The CDR3 spells CASSSYNNEQFF. The CDR3 DNA sequence: TGTGCCAGCAGCTCATACAACAATGAGCAGTTCTTC.

V is TRBV14 and J is TRBJ1-2; weak D call: TRBD1 (6 bases). Trimming removed 5 bases at V and 4 bases at J, with 11 bases between. The germline gives CDR1 SGHDN, CDR2 FVKESK. The CDR3 runs to 13 residues. CDR3 amino acids: CASSFGQLYGYTF. The DNA for the CDR3 is TGTGCCAGCAGCTTCGGACAGCTCTATGGCTACACCTTC.

The CDR3 bases are TGTGCCAGCAGCGTAACAGATTATAGCAATCAGCCCCAGCATTTT. As protein: CASSVTDYSNQPQHF. This sequence joins TRBV9 and TRBJ1-5, with unresolved D. CDR3 length: 15 amino acids. V lost 1 base and J 0 bases, leaving 8 bases between the germline ends. Germline CDR1 and CDR2: SGDLS and YYNGEE.

The rearrangement links TRBV6-2 or TRBV6-3 to TRBJ2-1; 12 nucleotides agree with TRBD2. The trim removed 6 bases at V and 0 bases at J, leaving 6 bases unmatched. CDR1 is MNHEY and CDR2 is SVGEGT in the germline V gene. CDR3 length: 17 residues. CDR3 amino acids: CASSLAGGRVSYNEQFF. The CDR3 DNA sequence: TGTGCCAGCAGCCTAGCGGGGGGGCGGGTCTCCTACAATGAGCAGTTCTTC.

This chain links TRBV7-8 with TRBJ1-3; D unresolved. The V gene lost 1 base and the J gene lost 5 bases, with 6 bases spanning the gap. Germline lookup yields CDR1 SGHVS and CDR2 FQNEAQ. The CDR3 sequence is 13 residues long. CDR3 sequence reads: CASSLGTRNTIYF. The CDR3 DNA follows: TGTGCCAGCAGCTTAGGTACAAGAAACACCATATATTTT. The entire variable domain, with the rest obtained from reference TRBV7-8 and TRBJ1-3, is as follows: GAGVSQSPRYKVAKRGQDVALRCDPISGHVSLFWYQQALGQGPEFLTYFQNEAQLDKSGLPSDRFFAERPEGSVSTLKIQRTQQEDSAVYLCASSLGTRNTIYFGEGSWLTVV.

The chain uses TRBV4-1 and TRBJ2-2; TRBD1 matches 8 bases. Per germline, CDR1 MGHRA and CDR2 YSYEKL. Unmatched junction bases numbered 1, after V lost 1 base and J lost 6 bases. This CDR3 region has 14 residues. CDR3 sequence: CASSQGQGPGELFF. The CDR3 nucleotides are TGCGCCAGCAGCCAAGGACAGGGGCCCGGGGAGCTGTTTTTT.

To note about this clone: No conserved phenylalanine or tryptophan ends this CDR3, so it is likely a read error. No DNA is shown, since the ends of the CDR3 on it are uncertain; the CDR3 is the one TCRdb lists. The chain links TRBV20-1 to TRBJ1-1; the table's D call TRBD1 went unverified against the DNA. The CDR3 comprises 11 residues, both ends counted. The germline V gene has CDR1 DFQATT and CDR2 SNEGSKA (reference sequence). This CDR3 is CSARVGLVRGY.

The chain combines TRBV6-5 with TRBJ1-3; no clear D gene. Germline lookup yields CDR1 MNHEY and CDR2 SVGAGI. Between the trimmed V and J ends, which lost 5 bases and 3 bases, there was a span of 5 bases. This CDR3 has 12 residues. The CDR3 is CASSQNGNTIYF. The CDR3 DNA reads as TGTGCCAGCAGTCAGAATGGAAACACCATATATTTT.

The rearrangement uses TRBV7-9 and TRBJ1-1; 8 bases align to TRBD1. CDR1 is SEHNR and CDR2 is FQNEAQ in the germline V gene (reference sequence). CDR3 size: 15 residues. V shed 1 base and J 11 bases; nucleotides not matched to a gene: 12. This chain's CDR3 is CASSLGTGTGHWAFF. The CDR3 DNA reads as TGTGCCAGCAGCTTAGGTACCGGGACAGGCCATTGGGCTTTCTTT.

The chain employs TRBV4-1 and TRBJ2-1; 7 nucleotides agree with TRBD2. Looked up from germline, CDR1 is MGHRA and CDR2 is YSYEKL. V was clipped by 6 bases and J by 2 bases; unmatched bases: 7. CDR3 length equals 15 residues. CDR3 nucleotides: TGCGCCAGCAGTCTACTAGCGATAGCCTACAATGAGCAGTTCTTC. Residues: CASSLLAIAYNEQFF.

J is TRBJ2-2 and V is TRBV6-1; 13 positions agree with TRBD2. CDR1 and CDR2 from the germline V gene are MNHNS and SASEGT. V was clipped by 4 bases and J by 1 base; unmatched bases: 6. This CDR3 comprises 18 residues. In DNA, the CDR3 is TGTGCCAGCAGTGGACTAGCGGGGGGACGAGAGAACACCGGGGAGCTGTTTTTT. Translating gives CASSGLAGGRENTGELFF.

V and J are TRBV7-8 and TRBJ1-2; D may be TRBD1 (6 bases). The CDR3 is made up of 13 amino acids. Trimming stripped 4 bases from V and 4 bases from J, with 10 bases between. The germline gives CDR1 SGHVS, CDR2 FQNEAQ. As DNA, the CDR3 is TGTGCCAGCAGCTCTACAGGGACCTATGGCTACACCTTC. The encoded protein is CASSSTGTYGYTF. The complete variable domain, with remaining parts taken from reference TRBV7-8 and TRBJ1-2, reads GAGVSQSPRYKVAKRGQDVALRCDPISGHVSLFWYQQALGQGPEFLTYFQNEAQLDKSGLPSDRFFAERPEGSVSTLKIQRTQQEDSAVYLCASSSTGTYGYTFGSGTRLTVV.

This chain joins TRBV6-2 or TRBV6-3 and TRBJ2-5, with D perhaps TRBD1 (6 bases). The CDR3 has 14 amino acids. The germline V and J ends were trimmed by 2 bases and 1 base, with 8 bases remaining between them. Germline V gene data show CDR1 as MNHEY and CDR2 as SVGEGT. CDR3 coding DNA: TGTGCCAGCAGTTACCGGGACATCCAAGAGACCCAGTACTTC. It encodes CASSYRDIQETQYF.

V usage is TRBV11-2 and J usage is TRBJ1-6, with 8 nucleotides matching TRBD1. V shed 3 bases and J 5 bases; nucleotides not matched to a gene: 12. CDR1 SGHAT and CDR2 FQNNGV come from the germline V gene. This CDR3 is built from 18 residues. CDR3 sequence: CASSFLPVGQGNNSPLHF. The CDR3 DNA reads as TGTGCCAGCAGCTTTCTCCCCGTCGGACAGGGCAATAATTCACCCCTCCACTTT. The entire variable domain, with the rest obtained from reference TRBV11-2 and TRBJ1-6, is as follows: EAGVAQSPRYKIIEKRQSVAFWCNPISGHATLYWYQQILGQGPKLLIQFQNNGVVDDSQLPKDRFSAERLKGVDSTLKIQPAKLEDSAVYLCASSFLPVGQGNNSPLHFGNGTRLTVT.

The CDR3 DNA reads as TGTGCCAAACAGGGGTACCCGAACACCGGGGAGCTGTTTTTT. Protein: CAKQGYPNTGELFF. The chain carries TRBV2 and TRBJ2-2; 7 nucleotides line up with TRBD1. The CDR3 sequence is 14 residues long. CDR1 is SNHLY, CDR2 FYNNEI, per germline. Germline trimming cut 10 bases from V and 0 bases from J; bases unmatched to any gene: 5.

The chain joins TRBV12-3 or TRBV12-4 to TRBJ2-7; D remains unclear. The CDR3 has 11 residues. Deletions cut 6 bases from V and 1 base from J, with 4 bases between. The CDR3 reads CASSPSYEQYF. The CDR3 nucleotides are TGTGCCAGCAGCCCTTCCTACGAGCAGTACTTC.

This clone was counted a single time. This rearrangement joins TRBV5-5 to TRBJ2-3, with D tentatively TRBD2 (6 bases). In germline, CDR1 is SGHKS, CDR2 YYEKEE (reference sequence). Trimming took 4 bases from V and 3 from J, leaving 18 bases between them. The CDR3 has 16 amino acids. The CDR3 region is CASSPGYRGMTDTQYF. Here the CDR3 DNA reads TGTGCCAGCAGCCCTGGGTATCGGGGGATGACAGATACGCAGTATTTT.